The 16 T cell receptor beta chains given below trace back to one sample, sequenced in a study of blood T cell repertoires in COVID-19. The repertoire was sequenced with immunoSEQ multiplex PCR; TCRdb's copy has only in-frame clones and lacks some. The table has 150,000 to 200,000 clones, over 85% seen once. Sequenced material: peripheral blood. The source of these receptors is a woman aged 55 to 70 with COVID-19, enrolled during active disease.

The chain has TRBV19 and TRBJ1-5; no firm D call. V lost 4 bases, J lost 9 bases, and 16 bases lay in between. The CDR3 is 14 residues long. Germline assignment: CDR1 LNHDA and CDR2 SQIVND (reference sequence). The CDR3 region is CASSSRVGSLPQHF. CDR3 sequence (DNA): TGTGCCAGTAGTAGCCGGGTAGGTTCCCTGCCCCAGCATTTT.

This clone was seen only a few times. The V gene is TRBV7-3, the J gene TRBJ1-2; maybe TRBD1 (5 bases). The CDR3 has 13 amino acids. CDR1 is SGHTA and CDR2 is FQGTGA in the germline V gene. Trimming took off 5 bases at V and 8 bases at J, with 15 bases between the two ends. This chain's CDR3 is CASSPAAGLGYTF. CDR3 DNA: TGTGCCAGCAGCCCTGCGGCAGGGCTCGGCTACACCTTC.

The gene calls are TRBV4-2 and TRBJ1-6; D gene ambiguous. This CDR3 has 14 residues. V lost 1 base and J lost 13, with 14 bases in between. The V gene's germline CDR1 is LGHNA and CDR2 YNFKEQ. CDR3 DNA: TGTGCCAGCAGCCAAGTGCGAGGTCTTGAGCCCCTCCACTTT. Residues: CASSQVRGLEPLHF.

This chain links TRBV3-1 (or the pseudogene TRBV3-2) with TRBJ1-6, with D hard to call. Germline V gene lookup returns CDR1 LGHDT and CDR2 YNNKEL (reference sequence). The V and J ends lost 2 bases and 13 bases respectively, with 9 bases between them. The CDR3 loop spans 12 amino acids. As DNA, the CDR3 is TGTGCCAGCAGCCAAAATACTACCCCCCTCCACTTT. The encoded protein is CASSQNTTPLHF.

The V call is TRBV7-3, the J call TRBJ1-2; possibly TRBD1 for D (5 bases). V was trimmed by 5 bases and J by 1 base, leaving 17 bases between them. The germline CDR1 and CDR2 sequences are SGHTA and FQGTGA. CDR3 size: 16 residues. The CDR3 loop reads CASSNSPQGNNYGYTF. CDR3 sequence (DNA): TGTGCCAGCAGCAACTCGCCCCAGGGAAATAACTATGGCTACACCTTC. The entire variable domain, with the rest obtained from reference TRBV7-3 and TRBJ1-2, is as follows: GAGVSQTPSNKVTEKGKYVELRCDPISGHTALYWYRQSLGQGPEFLIYFQGTGAADDSGLPNDRFFAVRPEGSVSTLKIQRTERGDSAVYLCASSNSPQGNNYGYTFGSGTRLTVV.

The chain links TRBV5-4 to TRBJ2-1, with 10 bases lining up with TRBD2. Germline loops: CDR1 SGHNT, CDR2 YYREEE (reference sequence). This CDR3 spans 16 amino acids. J gave up 0 bases and V 1 base, and 1 base lay outside the gene matches. This chain's CDR3 is CASSLSSGGSYNEQFF. CDR3 in DNA: TGTGCCAGCAGCTTGTCTAGCGGGGGCTCCTACAATGAGCAGTTCTTC.

The chain recombines TRBV5-1 with TRBJ2-1; 9 nucleotides match TRBD1. CDR1 SGHRS and CDR2 YFSETQ come from the germline V gene. There are 13 residues in the CDR3. V lost 0 bases to trimming and J lost 15 bases; unmatched junction nucleotides: 7. The CDR3 DNA reads TGCGCCAGCAGCTTGGAACCGGGACAGGGTCTGTTCTTC. Its protein is CASSLEPGQGLFF.

The chain employs TRBV5-4 and TRBJ2-2, with TRBD1 matching over 11 bases. This CDR3 has 16 residues. V lost 0 bases to trimming and J lost 6 bases; unmatched junction nucleotides: 4. Per the germline V gene, CDR1 is SGHNT and CDR2 is YYREEE (reference sequence). This CDR3 reads CASSLVGQGVPGELFF. The DNA for the CDR3 is TGTGCCAGCAGCTTGGTGGGACAGGGGGTCCCCGGGGAGCTGTTTTTT.

V is TRBV5-1 and J is TRBJ1-1; possible D gene TRBD1, 5 bases. CDR1 is SGHRS and CDR2 is YFSETQ in the germline V gene. The CDR3 totals 15 residues. Trimming cost V 6 bases and J 2 bases, with 17 bases left between them. The CDR3 loop reads CASNPRQRGNTEAFF. In DNA form, the CDR3 reads TGCGCCAGCAACCCCAGACAGAGAGGAAACACTGAAGCTTTCTTT.

The rearrangement joins TRBV4-3 to TRBJ2-4, with D perhaps TRBD2 (6 bases). CDR1 is LGHNA and CDR2 is YSLEER in the germline V gene. The CDR3 is 14 amino acids. The V gene lost 1 base and the J gene lost 2 bases, with 6 bases spanning the gap. The CDR3 reads CASSQGGTKNIQYF. The CDR3 DNA reads TGCGCCAGCAGCCAAGGCGGGACCAAAAACATTCAGTACTTC.

This rearrangement joins TRBV6-5 to TRBJ1-1; possible D gene TRBD1, 5 bases. This CDR3 contains 15 residues. In germline, CDR1 is MNHEY, CDR2 SVGAGI. V was pared by 2 bases and J by 7 bases, with 17 bases between. The DNA of the CDR3 is TGTGCCAGCAGTTACCGGGGGACTCCACCGTTTGAAGCTTTCTTT. It codes for CASSYRGTPPFEAFF.

The V call is TRBV7-2, the J call TRBJ1-2; D gene ambiguous. Trimming pared 1 base from V and 3 bases from J, leaving 6 bases between. This CDR3 has 13 residues. The germline V gene has CDR1 SGHTA and CDR2 FQGNSA. The chain's CDR3 is CASSLVADYGYTF. Written as DNA, the CDR3 is TGTGCCAGCAGCTTAGTAGCGGACTATGGCTACACCTTC.

This chain links TRBV3-1 (or the pseudogene TRBV3-2) with TRBJ2-1; TRBD2 might be the D (6 bases). V lost 6 bases and J lost 3, with 15 bases in between. Germline V gene sequence: CDR1 LGHDT, CDR2 YNNKEL (reference sequence). The CDR3 has 15 residues. The CDR3: CASSPGGGVYNEQFF. The CDR3 DNA reads TGTGCCAGCAGTCCCGGGGGTGGTGTCTACAATGAGCAGTTCTTC.

This chain connects TRBV7-2 to TRBJ2-7; tentatively, D is TRBD2 (5 bases). Germline-derived CDR1 and CDR2 are SGHTA and FQGNSA. Trimming pared 2 bases from V and 13 bases from J, leaving 24 bases between. The CDR3 is made up of 15 amino acids. CDR3: CASSLRDPGSSHSYF. In DNA, the CDR3 is TGTGCCAGCAGCTTAAGGGATCCGGGATCCTCCCACAGTTACTTC. The full variable domain, rest sourced from reference TRBV7-2 and TRBJ2-7, is GAGVSQSPSNKVTEKGKDVELRCDPISGHTALYWYRQSLGQGLEFLIYFQGNSAPDKSGLPSDRFSAERTGGSVSTLTIQRTQQEDSAVYLCASSLRDPGSSHSYFGPGTRLTVT.

The chain couples TRBV29-1 to TRBJ1-4; D gene ambiguous. The V gene's germline CDR1 is SQVTM and CDR2 ANQGSEA. V gave up 6 bases and J gave up 5 bases, with 16 bases separating them. This CDR3 spans 14 amino acids. This CDR3 reads CSVHTTGSNEKLFF. In DNA, the CDR3 is TGCAGCGTCCACACCACGGGATCGAATGAAAAACTGTTTTTT.

V gene TRBV19 combines with J gene TRBJ1-1, with a weak D call TRBD1 (6 bases). The germline gives CDR1 LNHDA, CDR2 SQIVND (reference sequence). The CDR3 is 14 amino acids. V was cut by 7 bases and J by 0 bases, with 12 bases left in between. CDR3 DNA sequence: TGTGCCAGTAACTTTGGGGGCTTGAACACTGAAGCTTTCTTT. This sequence encodes CASNFGGLNTEAFF. Supplemented by reference TRBV19 and TRBJ1-1, the full variable domain reads DGGITQSPKYLFRKEGQNVTLSCEQNLNHDAMYWYRQDPGQGLRLIYYSQIVNDFQKGDIAEGYSVSREKKESFPLTVTSAQKNPTAFYLCASNFGGLNTEAFFGQGTRLTVV.